This T cell receptor (beta chain) was retrieved from a study of regulatory T cells in long-lasting Graves disease. V shed 4 bases and J shed 0 bases, with 11 bases lying between them. Germline lookup yields CDR1 SGHKS and CDR2 YYEKEE (reference sequence). The CDR3 has 14 amino acids. TCR beta libraries were built with iRepertoire HTBI primers and Arm-PCR of CDR3 regions. TCRdb reanalysed the multiplex PCR reads using MiXCR and keeps one entry per CDR3 protein. In the table there are about 660,000 distinct CDR3 sequences, around 32% of which are singletons. This clonotype was observed a handful of times. Its specificity is not known. Time point defined: persistent/refractory GD, antithyroid drugs over 5 years with positive TRAb. After RNA was extracted from PBMCs, the TCR library was made from it. Study-wide findings and caveats: TRBV28, TRBJ1-2 and TRBJ2-5 were segments that persistent disease favored. Newly diagnosed Graves' patients had higher TCR diversity than persistent ones. The persistent group shared 2,500 to 3,000 public clonotypes, more than the roughly 970 shared by new patients. Samples came from peripheral blood alone, without thyroid tissue.

This receptor was obtained from a female donor with Graves disease. The chain links TRBV5-5 to TRBJ2-7; D not resolved. The sample was peripheral blood mononuclear cells (PBMCs), taken when the disease was refractory, from a patient treated with antithyroid drugs. CDR3 in DNA: TGTGCCAGCAGCATGACCACCAGCTCCTACGAGCAGTACTTC. The encoded protein is CASSMTTSSYEQYF. Supplemented by reference TRBV5-5 and TRBJ2-7, the full variable domain reads DAGVTQSPTHLIKTRGQQVTLRCSPISGHKSVSWYQQVLGQGPQFIFQYYEKEERGRGNFPDRFSARQFPNYSSELNVNALLLGDSALYLCASSMTTSSYEQYFGPGTRLTVT.